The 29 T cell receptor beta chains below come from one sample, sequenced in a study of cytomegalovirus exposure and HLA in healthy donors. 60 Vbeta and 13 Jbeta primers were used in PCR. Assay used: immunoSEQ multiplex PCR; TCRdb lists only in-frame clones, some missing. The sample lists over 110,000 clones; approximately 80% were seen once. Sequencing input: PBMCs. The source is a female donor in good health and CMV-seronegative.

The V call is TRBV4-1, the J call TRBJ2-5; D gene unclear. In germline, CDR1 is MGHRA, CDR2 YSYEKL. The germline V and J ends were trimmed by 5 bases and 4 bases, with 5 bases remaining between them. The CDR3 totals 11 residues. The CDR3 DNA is TGCGCCAGCAGCTCAGGAGAGACCCAGTACTTC. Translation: CASSSGETQYF.

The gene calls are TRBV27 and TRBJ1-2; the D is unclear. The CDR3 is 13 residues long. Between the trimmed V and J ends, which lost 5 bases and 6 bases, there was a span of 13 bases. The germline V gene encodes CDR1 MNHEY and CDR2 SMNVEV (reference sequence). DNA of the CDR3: TGTGCCAGCAGTACCGGTATGTTGAATGGCTACACCTTC. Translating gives CASSTGMLNGYTF.

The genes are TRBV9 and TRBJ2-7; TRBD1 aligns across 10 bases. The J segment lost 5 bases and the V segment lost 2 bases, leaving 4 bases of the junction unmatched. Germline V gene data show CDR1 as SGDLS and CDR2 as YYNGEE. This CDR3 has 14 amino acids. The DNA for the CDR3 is TGTGCCAGCAGCGTCCGGGACAGGGGCCACGAGCAGTACTTC. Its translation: CASSVRDRGHEQYF.

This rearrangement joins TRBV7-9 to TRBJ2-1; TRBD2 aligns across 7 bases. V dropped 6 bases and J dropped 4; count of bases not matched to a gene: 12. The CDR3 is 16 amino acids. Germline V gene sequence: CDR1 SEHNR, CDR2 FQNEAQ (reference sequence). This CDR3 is CASRVGGTPRYNEQFF. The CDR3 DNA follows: TGTGCCAGCAGAGTGGGGGGGACGCCACGGTACAATGAGCAGTTCTTC.

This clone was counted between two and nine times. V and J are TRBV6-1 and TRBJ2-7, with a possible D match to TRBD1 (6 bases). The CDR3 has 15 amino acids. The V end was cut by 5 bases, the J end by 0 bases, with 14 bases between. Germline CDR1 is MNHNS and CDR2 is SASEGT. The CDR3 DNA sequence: TGTGCCAGCAGTTGTTGGACAGCCCCCTCCTACGAGCAGTACTTC. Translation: CASSCWTAPSYEQYF.

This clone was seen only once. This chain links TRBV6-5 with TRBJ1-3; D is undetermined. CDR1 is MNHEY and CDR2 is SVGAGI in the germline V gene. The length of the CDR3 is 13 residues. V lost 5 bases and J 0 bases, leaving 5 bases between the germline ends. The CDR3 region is CASSISSGNTIYF. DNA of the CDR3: TGTGCCAGCAGTATATCCTCTGGAAACACCATATATTTT.

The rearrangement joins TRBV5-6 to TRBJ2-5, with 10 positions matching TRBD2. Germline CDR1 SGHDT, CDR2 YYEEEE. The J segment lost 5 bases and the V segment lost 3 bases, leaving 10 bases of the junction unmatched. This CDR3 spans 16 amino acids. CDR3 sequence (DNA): TGTGCCAGCAGCTGGGCCCAAGCGGGGGGGCTCGAGACCCAGTACTTC. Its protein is CASSWAQAGGLETQYF. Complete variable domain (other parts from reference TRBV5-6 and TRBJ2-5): DAGVTQSPTHLIKTRGQQVTLRCSPKSGHDTVSWYQQALGQGPQFIFQYYEEEERQRGNFPDRFSGHQFPNYSSELNVNALLLGDSALYLCASSWAQAGGLETQYFGPGTRLLVL.

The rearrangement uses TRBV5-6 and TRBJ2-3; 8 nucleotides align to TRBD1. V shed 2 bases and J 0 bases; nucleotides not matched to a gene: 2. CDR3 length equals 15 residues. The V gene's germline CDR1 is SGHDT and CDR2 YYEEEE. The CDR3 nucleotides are TGTGCCAGCAGCTTCGACAGGGGTAGCACAGATACGCAGTATTTT. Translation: CASSFDRGSTDTQYF. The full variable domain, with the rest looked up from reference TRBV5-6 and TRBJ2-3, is DAGVTQSPTHLIKTRGQQVTLRCSPKSGHDTVSWYQQALGQGPQFIFQYYEEEERQRGNFPDRFSGHQFPNYSSELNVNALLLGDSALYLCASSFDRGSTDTQYFGPGTRLTVL.

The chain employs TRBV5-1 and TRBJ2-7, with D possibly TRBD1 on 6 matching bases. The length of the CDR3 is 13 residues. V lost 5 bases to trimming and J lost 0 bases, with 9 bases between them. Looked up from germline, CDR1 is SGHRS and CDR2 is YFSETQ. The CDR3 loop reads CASSPQGSYEQYF. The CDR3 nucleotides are TGCGCCAGCAGTCCACAGGGCTCCTACGAGCAGTACTTC.

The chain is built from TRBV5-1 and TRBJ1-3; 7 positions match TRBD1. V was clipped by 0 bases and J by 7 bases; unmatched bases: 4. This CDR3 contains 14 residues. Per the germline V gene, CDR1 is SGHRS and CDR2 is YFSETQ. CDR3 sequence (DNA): TGCGCCAGCAGCTTGGTTACAGGGGAGAACACCATATATTTT. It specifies CASSLVTGENTIYF. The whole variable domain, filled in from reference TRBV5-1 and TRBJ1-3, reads KAGVTQTPRYLIKTRGQQVTLSCSPISGHRSVSWYQQTPGQGLQFLFEYFSETQRNKGNFPGRFSGRQFSNSRSEMNVSTLELGDSALYLCASSLVTGENTIYFGEGSWLTVV.

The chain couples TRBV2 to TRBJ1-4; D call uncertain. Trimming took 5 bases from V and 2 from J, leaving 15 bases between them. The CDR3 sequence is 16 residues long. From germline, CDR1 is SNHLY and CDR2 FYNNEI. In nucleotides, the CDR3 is TGTGCCAGCAGTCCATCCACGGGAGGCACTAATGAAAAACTGTTTTTT. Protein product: CASSPSTGGTNEKLFF.

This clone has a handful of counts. As DNA, the CDR3 is TGCAGCGTCCGACAGCACACAGATACGCAGTATTTT. Residues: CSVRQHTDTQYF. V and J are TRBV29-1 and TRBJ2-3; TRBD1 might be the D (5 bases). Germline V lookup: CDR1 SQVTM, CDR2 ANQGSEA. This CDR3 is built from 12 residues. The germline V and J ends were trimmed by 6 bases and 2 bases, with 9 bases remaining between them.

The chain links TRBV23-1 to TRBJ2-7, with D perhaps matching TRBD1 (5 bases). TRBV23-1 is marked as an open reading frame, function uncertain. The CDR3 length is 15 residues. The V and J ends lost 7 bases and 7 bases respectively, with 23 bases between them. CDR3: CASNRTPGPQGEQYF. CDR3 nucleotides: TGCGCCAGCAATCGGACACCGGGCCCGCAAGGGGAGCAGTACTTC.

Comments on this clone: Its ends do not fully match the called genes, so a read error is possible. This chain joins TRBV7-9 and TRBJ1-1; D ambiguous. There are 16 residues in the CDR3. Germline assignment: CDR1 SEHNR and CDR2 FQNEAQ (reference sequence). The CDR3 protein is CSSSPRPGLTYTEAFF. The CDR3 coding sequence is TGTTCCAGCAGCCCGCGGCCCGGCCTTACGTACACTGAAGCTTTCTTT.

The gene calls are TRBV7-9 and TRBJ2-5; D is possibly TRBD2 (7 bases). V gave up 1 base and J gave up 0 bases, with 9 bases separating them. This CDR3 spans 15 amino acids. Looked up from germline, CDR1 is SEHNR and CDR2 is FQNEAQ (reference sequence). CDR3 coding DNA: TGTGCCAGCAGCTTAGGGGGGGGGCACCAAGAGACCCAGTACTTC. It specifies CASSLGGGHQETQYF.

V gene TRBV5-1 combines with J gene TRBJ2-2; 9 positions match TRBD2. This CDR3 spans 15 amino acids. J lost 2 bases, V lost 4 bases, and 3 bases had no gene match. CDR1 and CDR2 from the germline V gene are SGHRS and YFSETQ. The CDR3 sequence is CASSQGLANTGELFF. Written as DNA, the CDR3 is TGCGCCAGCAGCCAGGGACTAGCAAACACCGGGGAGCTGTTTTTT.

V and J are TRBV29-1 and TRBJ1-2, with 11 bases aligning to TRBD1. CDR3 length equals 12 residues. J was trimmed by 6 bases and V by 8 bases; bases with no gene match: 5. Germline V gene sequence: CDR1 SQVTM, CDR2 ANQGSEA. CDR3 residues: CSQGQGGDGYTF. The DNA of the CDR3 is TGCAGCCAGGGACAGGGGGGGGATGGCTACACCTTC.

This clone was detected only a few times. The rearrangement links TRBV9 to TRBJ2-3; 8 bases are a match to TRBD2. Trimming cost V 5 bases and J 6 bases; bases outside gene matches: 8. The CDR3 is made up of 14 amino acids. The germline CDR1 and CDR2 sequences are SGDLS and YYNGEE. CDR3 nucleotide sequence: TGTGCCAGCAGTTCCGGGGGGGGGCCCGATACGCAGTATTTT. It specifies CASSSGGGPDTQYF. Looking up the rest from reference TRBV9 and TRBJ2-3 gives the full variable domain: DSGVTQTPKHLITATGQRVTLRCSPRSGDLSVYWYQQSLDQGLQFLIQYYNGEERAKGNILERFSAQQFPDLHSELNLSSLELGDSALYFCASSSGGGPDTQYFGPGTRLTVL.

CDR3 residues: CASSSPRTGNYGYTF. The CDR3 DNA reads TGTGCCAGCAGTTCCCCGCGGACAGGGAACTATGGCTACACCTTC. This rearrangement joins TRBV6-5 to TRBJ1-2, with TRBD1 matching over 8 bases. Germline CDR1 is MNHEY and CDR2 is SVGAGI. The V and J ends lost 4 bases and 2 bases, in that order; junction bases with no gene match: 6. This CDR3 region has 15 residues.

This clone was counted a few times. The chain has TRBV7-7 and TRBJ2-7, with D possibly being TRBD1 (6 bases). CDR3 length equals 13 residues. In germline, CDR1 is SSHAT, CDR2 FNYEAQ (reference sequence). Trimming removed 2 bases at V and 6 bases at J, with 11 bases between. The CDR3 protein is CASSLSQGSEQYF. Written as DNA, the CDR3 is TGTGCCAGCAGCTTATCTCAGGGGAGCGAGCAGTACTTC.

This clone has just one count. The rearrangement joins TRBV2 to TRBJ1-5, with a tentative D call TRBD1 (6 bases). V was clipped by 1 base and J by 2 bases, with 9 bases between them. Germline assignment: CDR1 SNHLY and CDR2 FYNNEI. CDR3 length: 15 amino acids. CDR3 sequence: CASSEDRVGNQPQHF. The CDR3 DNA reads TGTGCCAGCAGTGAAGACAGGGTTGGCAATCAGCCCCAGCATTTT.

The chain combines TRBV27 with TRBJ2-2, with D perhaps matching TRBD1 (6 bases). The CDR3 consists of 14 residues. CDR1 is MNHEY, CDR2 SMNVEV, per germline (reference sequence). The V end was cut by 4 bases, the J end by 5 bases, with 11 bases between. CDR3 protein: CASSSLRGTGELFF. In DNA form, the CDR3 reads TGTGCCAGCAGTTCCCTCAGGGGAACCGGGGAGCTGTTTTTT.

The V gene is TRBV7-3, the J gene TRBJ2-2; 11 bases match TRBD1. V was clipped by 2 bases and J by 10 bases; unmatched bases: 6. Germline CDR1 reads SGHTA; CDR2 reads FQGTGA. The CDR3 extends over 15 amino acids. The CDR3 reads CASSLQDRGRPELFF. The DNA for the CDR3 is TGTGCCAGCAGCTTACAGGACAGGGGGCGTCCGGAGCTGTTTTTT.

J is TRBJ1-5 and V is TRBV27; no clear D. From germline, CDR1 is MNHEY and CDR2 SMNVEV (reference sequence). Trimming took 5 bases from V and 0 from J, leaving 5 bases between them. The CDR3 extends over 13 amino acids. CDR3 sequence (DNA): TGTGCCAGCAGTGTCGGTAGCAATCAGCCCCAGCATTTT. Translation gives CASSVGSNQPQHF.

This CDR3 reads CASSLTPRILNTEAFF. In nucleotides, the CDR3 is TGTGCCAGCAGCTTAACCCCGAGAATCTTGAACACTGAAGCTTTCTTT. The V call is TRBV7-3, the J call TRBJ1-1, with D unclear. The CDR3 runs to 16 residues. Germline values: CDR1 SGHTA, CDR2 FQGTGA. V was cut by 0 bases and J by 0 bases, with 11 bases left in between.

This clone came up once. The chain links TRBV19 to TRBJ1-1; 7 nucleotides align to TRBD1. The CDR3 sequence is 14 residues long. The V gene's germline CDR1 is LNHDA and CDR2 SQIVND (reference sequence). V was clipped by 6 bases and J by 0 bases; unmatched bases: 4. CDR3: CASRAGQLNTEAFF. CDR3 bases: TGTGCCAGTAGGGCGGGACAGCTGAACACTGAAGCTTTCTTT.

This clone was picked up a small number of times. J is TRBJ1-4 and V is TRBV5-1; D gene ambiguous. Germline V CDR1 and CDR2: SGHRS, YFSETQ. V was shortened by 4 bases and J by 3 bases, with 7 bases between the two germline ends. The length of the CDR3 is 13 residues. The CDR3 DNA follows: TGCGCCAGCAGCCCACCGGCTAATGAAAAACTGTTTTTT. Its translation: CASSPPANEKLFF. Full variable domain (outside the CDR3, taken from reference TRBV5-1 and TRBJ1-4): KAGVTQTPRYLIKTRGQQVTLSCSPISGHRSVSWYQQTPGQGLQFLFEYFSETQRNKGNFPGRFSGRQFSNSRSEMNVSTLELGDSALYLCASSPPANEKLFFGSGTQLSVL.

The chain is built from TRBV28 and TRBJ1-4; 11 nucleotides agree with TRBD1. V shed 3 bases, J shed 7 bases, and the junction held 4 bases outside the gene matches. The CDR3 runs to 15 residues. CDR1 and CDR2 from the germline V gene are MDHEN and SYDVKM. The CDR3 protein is CASSFGGQGGEKLFF. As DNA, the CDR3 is TGTGCCAGCAGTTTCGGGGGACAGGGGGGTGAAAAACTGTTTTTT.

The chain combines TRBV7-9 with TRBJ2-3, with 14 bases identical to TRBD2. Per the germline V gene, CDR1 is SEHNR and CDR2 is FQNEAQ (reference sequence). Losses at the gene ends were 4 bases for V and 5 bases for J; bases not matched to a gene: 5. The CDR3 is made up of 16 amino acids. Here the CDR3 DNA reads TGTGCCAGCAGCTCGACTAGCGGGAGGGCCAGAGATACGCAGTATTTT. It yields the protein CASSSTSGRARDTQYF.